The entry below describes one T cell receptor beta chain. Its specificity is unknown. The use of a sample-barcoded 5' primer and a J-beta primer mix characterized a second PCR of about 7 to 12 cycles. TCRdb ran MiXCR on the 5' RACE reads and lists one entry per CDR3 protein. In the table there are roughly 1.6 million distinct CDR3 sequences, roughly 32% of which are singletons. The CDR3 sequence is 16 residues long. CDR1 and CDR2 (germline): GTSNPN, SVGIG (reference sequence). These data belong to a study of blood T cells in healthy people across ages. Notes on the study in general: PBMCs left unsorted prevented a conclusive naive versus antigen-experienced comparison.

Sequencing was carried out using blood. J is TRBJ2-5 and V is TRBV30; 10 bases are shared with TRBD1. The assigned J gene may be wrong: the sequence end matches TRBJ2-7 better. The TCR originated in a woman aged 30 to 39 in good health. In DNA, the CDR3 is TGTGCTTCCTCCACCCTGGACAGGGGGATGTTTGACGAGCAGTACTTC. Amino acid sequence: CASSTLDRGMFDEQYF.